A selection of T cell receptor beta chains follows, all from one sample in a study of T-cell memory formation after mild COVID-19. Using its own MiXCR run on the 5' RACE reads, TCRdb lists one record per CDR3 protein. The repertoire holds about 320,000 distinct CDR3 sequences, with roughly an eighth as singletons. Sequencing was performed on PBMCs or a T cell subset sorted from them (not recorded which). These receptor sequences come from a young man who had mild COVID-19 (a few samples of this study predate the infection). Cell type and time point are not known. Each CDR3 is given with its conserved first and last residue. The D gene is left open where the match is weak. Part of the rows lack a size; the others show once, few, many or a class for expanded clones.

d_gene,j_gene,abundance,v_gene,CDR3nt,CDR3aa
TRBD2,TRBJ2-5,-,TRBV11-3,TGTGCCAGCAGCTCCGGGCCGGGAGGGCCCCAGTACTTC,CASSSGPGGPQYF
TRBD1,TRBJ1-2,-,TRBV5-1,TGCGCCAGCAGCTTGGACGCGACAGGGGGCCATGATGGCTACACCTTC,CASSLDATGGHDGYTF
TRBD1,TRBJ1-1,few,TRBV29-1,TGCAGCGTTGGGAGGACAGGGCGCGCTTTCTTT,CSVGRTGRAFF
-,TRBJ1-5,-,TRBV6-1,TGTGCCAGCGCCGGGAGTTTGGGGCGAGATAGCAATCAGCCCCAGCATTTT,CASAGSLGRDSNQPQHF
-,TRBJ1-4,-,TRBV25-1,TGTGCCAGCAGTGGTTGGACGGAGACTAATGAAAAACTGTTTTTT,CASSGWTETNEKLFF
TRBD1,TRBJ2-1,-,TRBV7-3,TGTGCCAGCAGCTTAATGGGACAGAGCAATGAGCAGTTCTTC,CASSLMGQSNEQFF
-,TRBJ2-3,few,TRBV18,TGTGCCAGCTCACCATGGGTCAGTAGCTCAGATACGCAGTATTTT,CASSPWVSSSDTQYF
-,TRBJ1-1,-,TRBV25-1,TGTGCCAGCAGTGACAGGAGGACTGAAGCTTTCTTT,CASSDRRTEAFF
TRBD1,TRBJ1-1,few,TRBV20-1,TGCAGTGCTAGAAAAAAAGGACAGGGTGACACTGAAGCTTTCTTT,CSARKKGQGDTEAFF
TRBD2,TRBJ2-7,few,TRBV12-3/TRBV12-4,TGTGCCAGCAGTGCCCGGACTAGCGGGGCTTCCTACGAGCAGTACTTC,CASSARTSGASYEQYF
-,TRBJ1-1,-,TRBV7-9,TGTGCCAGCACCCAGGGGATCGGGGGCACTGAAGCTTTCTTT,CASTQGIGGTEAFF
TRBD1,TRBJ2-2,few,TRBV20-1,TGCAGTGCTCCCCGGACAGGGAGCGCCGGGGAGCTGTTTTTT,CSAPRTGSAGELFF
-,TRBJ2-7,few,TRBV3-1,TGTGCCAGCAGCCGACAAGACGGCTACGAGCAGTACTTC,CASSRQDGYEQYF
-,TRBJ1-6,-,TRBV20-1,TGCAGTGCTAGATTGAATAATTCACCCCTCCACTTT,CSARLNNSPLHF
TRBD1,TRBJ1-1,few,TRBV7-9,TGTGCCAGCAGCCGTTCCTCCGGGACAGGGGCGAACACTGAAGCTTTCTTT,CASSRSSGTGANTEAFF
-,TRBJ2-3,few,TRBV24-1,TGTGCCACCAGTGATTTGGATTCGGCTCTCGGGCTGGGAGATACGCAGTATTTT,CATSDLDSALGLGDTQYF
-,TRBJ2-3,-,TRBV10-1,TGCGCCAGCAGTCCCCGACGCTACGGGACGGATACGCAGTATTTT,CASSPRRYGTDTQYF
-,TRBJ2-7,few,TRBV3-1,TGTGCCAGCAGCCAGGGGGTGCGCAACGAGCAGTACTTC,CASSQGVRNEQYF
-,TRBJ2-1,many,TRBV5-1,TGCGCCAGCAGCTTGGACCCGAACAATGAGCAGTTCTTC,CASSLDPNNEQFF
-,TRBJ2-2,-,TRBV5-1,TGCGCCAGCAGCTTGAGGCTTTTTATTCCGGGCAGGACTAACACCGGGGAGCTGTTTTTT,CASSLRLFIPGRTNTGELFF
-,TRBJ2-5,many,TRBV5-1,TGCGCCAGCAGCCCCGGACGGACCGAAGAGACCCAGTACTTC,CASSPGRTEETQYF
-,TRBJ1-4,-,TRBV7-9,TGTGCCAGCAGCTTAGCGATCGGGGAAAAACTGTTTTTT,CASSLAIGEKLFF
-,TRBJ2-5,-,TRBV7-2,TGTGCCAGCTTGGCCGGGGGAATGGAAGAGACCCAGTACTTC,CASLAGGMEETQYF
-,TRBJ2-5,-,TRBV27,TGTGCCAGCAGACGCCAGGGTCCAGAGACCCAGTACTTC,CASRRQGPETQYF
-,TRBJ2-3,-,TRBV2,TGTGCCAGCACCCTTCGCGACGCAGATACGCAGTATTTT,CASTLRDADTQYF
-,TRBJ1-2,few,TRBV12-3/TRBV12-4,TGTGCCAGCAGTTTACTCAGGCGCGGAACCTATGGCTACACCTTC,CASSLLRRGTYGYTF
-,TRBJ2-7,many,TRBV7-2,TGTGCCAGCAGCTTAGGGGCGGGCACCTACTACGAGCAGTACTTC,CASSLGAGTYYEQYF
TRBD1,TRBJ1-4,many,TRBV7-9,TGTGCCAGCAGCTTTCCCGGGACAGGGGGCGAAAAACTGTTTTTT,CASSFPGTGGEKLFF
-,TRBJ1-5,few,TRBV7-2,TGTGCCAGCAGCTCACAGGGTAATAGCAATCAGCCCCAGCATTTT,CASSSQGNSNQPQHF
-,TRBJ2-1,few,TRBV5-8,TGTGCCAGCAGCCAACTGGGGAGCTCCTACAATGAGCAGTTCTTC,CASSQLGSSYNEQFF
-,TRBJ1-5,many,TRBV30,TGTGCCTGGAGTACGCTAACGGGAAATCAGCCCCAGCATTTT,CAWSTLTGNQPQHF
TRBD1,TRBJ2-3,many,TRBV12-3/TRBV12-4,TGTGCCAGCAGCACTTATTACAGGGGCGGTACAGATACGCAGTATTTT,CASSTYYRGGTDTQYF
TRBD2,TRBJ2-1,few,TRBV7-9,TGTGCCAGCAGCTTAAGCCGTCTAGCGGGGGGTAGCAATGAGCAGTTCTTC,CASSLSRLAGGSNEQFF
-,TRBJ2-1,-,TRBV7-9,TGTGCCAGCAGCCCCCTACTATACAGGGAGTCTGAGCAGTTCTTC,CASSPLLYRESEQFF
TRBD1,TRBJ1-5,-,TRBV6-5,TGTGCCAGCAGCTTAGGGACAGAGAATCAGCCCCAGCATTTT,CASSLGTENQPQHF
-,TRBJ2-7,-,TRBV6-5,TGTGCCAGCAGTTCCCTGGGTGCAGTGGGGCTAGACGAGCAGTACTTC,CASSSLGAVGLDEQYF
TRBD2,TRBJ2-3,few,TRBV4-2,TGTGCCAGCAGCCGTGGGGGGGATGATACGCAGTATTTT,CASSRGGDDTQYF
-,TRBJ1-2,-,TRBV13,TGTGCCAGCAGCCCGTGGACGTCAGCTCGTACCTATGGCTACACCTTC,CASSPWTSARTYGYTF
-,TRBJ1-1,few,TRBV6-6,TGTGCCAGCACCACGGGCTACAGGGACACTGAAGCTTTCTTT,CASTTGYRDTEAFF
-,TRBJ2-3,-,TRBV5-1,TGCGCCAGCAGCTTGGGGGGGCATGTCACAGATACGCAGTATTTT,CASSLGGHVTDTQYF
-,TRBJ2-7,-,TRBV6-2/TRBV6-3,TGTGCCAGCAGTTACCTTCTGGGGCAGCCTCTCTCCTACGAGCAGTACTTC,CASSYLLGQPLSYEQYF
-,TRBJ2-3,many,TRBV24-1,TGTGCCACCAGTGAACGGGATACGCAGTATTTT,CATSERDTQYF
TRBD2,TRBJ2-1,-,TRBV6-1,TGTGCCAGCAGTGAATTCTCTAGCGGGGAGTACAATGAGCAGTTCTTC,CASSEFSSGEYNEQFF
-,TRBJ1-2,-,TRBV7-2,TGTGCCAGCAGCTCATCAGGGATCGTCCACTATGGCTACACCTTC,CASSSSGIVHYGYTF
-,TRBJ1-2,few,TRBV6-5,TGTGCCAGCAGTTCTACCTCGACAGTCTTAGGCTACACCTTC,CASSSTSTVLGYTF
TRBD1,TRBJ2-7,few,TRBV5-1,TGCGCCAGCAGGGCACGGGACAGCCCCTACGAGCAGTACTTC,CASRARDSPYEQYF
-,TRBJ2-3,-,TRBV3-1,TGTGCCAGCAGCCAAAATGTTCCCGCGGGCACAGATACGCAGTATTTT,CASSQNVPAGTDTQYF
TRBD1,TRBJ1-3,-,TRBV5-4,TGTGCCAGCAGCCTCCCCGGGACAGGGGTTCGAAACACCATATATTTT,CASSLPGTGVRNTIYF
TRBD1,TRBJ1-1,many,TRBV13,TGTGCCAGCAGCTGGGGACAGGGGGAAAGCACTGAAGCTTTCTTT,CASSWGQGESTEAFF
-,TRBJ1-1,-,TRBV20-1,TGCAGTGCTACAAACGGGCGGACTGAAGCTTTCTTT,CSATNGRTEAFF
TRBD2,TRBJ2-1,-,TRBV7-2,TGTGCCAGCAGCTTGCCCGCAGGGAGGGGTGAGCAGTTCTTC,CASSLPAGRGEQFF
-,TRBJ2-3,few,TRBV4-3,TGCGCCAGCAGCCAGGATTCGACCCACGGTGGGCAGTATTTT,CASSQDSTHGGQYF
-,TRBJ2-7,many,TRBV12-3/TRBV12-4,TGTGCCAGCAGTTTCACCGGGGACCCCCGGGCCGAGCAGTACTTC,CASSFTGDPRAEQYF
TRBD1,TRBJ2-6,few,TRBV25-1,TGTGCCAGCAGTGATGGGCAGGGGGCGAGTGGGGCCAACGTCCTGACTTTC,CASSDGQGASGANVLTF
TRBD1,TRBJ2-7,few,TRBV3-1,TGTGCCAGCAGCCAGACAGGGGTGGGGGAGCAGTACTTC,CASSQTGVGEQYF
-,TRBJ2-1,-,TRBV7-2,TGTGCCTTGGGGGGGCTTAGCTCCTACAATGAGCAGTTCTTC,CALGGLSSYNEQFF
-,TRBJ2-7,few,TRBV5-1,TGCGCCAGCAGCGTCACCCGGGGGTCATACTACGAGCAGTACTTC,CASSVTRGSYYEQYF
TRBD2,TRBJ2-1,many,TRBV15,TGTGCCACCAGCAGAGAGAGCGGGGGGGCCTACAATGAGCAGTTCTTC,CATSRESGGAYNEQFF
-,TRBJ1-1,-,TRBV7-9,TGTGCCAGCAGCTTAAGAGGAGCCGACACTGAAGCTTTCTTT,CASSLRGADTEAFF